The T cell receptor (beta chain) under discussion was sequenced for a study of T cells in Graves' hyperthyroidism and ophthalmopathy. Trimming stripped 0 bases from V and 4 bases from J, with 21 bases between. In germline, CDR1 is LGHNA, CDR2 YSLEER. The CDR3 sequence is 18 residues long. This clonotype was seen a few times. When ophthalmopathy did not progress within 18 months, Graves' hyperthyroidism was considered stable. Using RNA transcripts as the source, TCR beta CDR3 regions were amplified. A set of HTBI primers served as the primers for a first-round RT-PCR of the TCR CDR3. TCRdb used MiXCR to reprocess the multiplex PCR reads, holding one entry per CDR3 protein. Among about 560,000 distinct CDR3 sequences, 15% to 17% were seen once, and the ten largest hold less than 9.5%.

The chain employs TRBV4-3 and TRBJ1-2; D not certain. Input material: blood. The sequence was obtained from a woman aged 25-40 years with Graves' hyperthyroidism. The CDR3 region has the DNA TGCGCCAGCAGCCAAGACGGCGGGGTACTGGGGTATCGCTATGGCTACACCTTC. As protein: CASSQDGGVLGYRYGYTF.